Listed here are 27 T cell receptor beta chains from one sample, sequenced in a study of beta chain features in type 1 diabetes. The entirety of the isolated RNA underwent reverse transcription, so expressed TCRB transcripts were sequenced. The table came from immunoSEQ multiplex PCR; TCRdb's copy has only in-frame clones and leaves some out. The sample consists of 120,000 to 150,000 clones, about 7% of them appearing once. Sequencing was carried out using central memory CD4+ T cells from blood. The receptor set was obtained from a woman aged 25 to 39 in good health.

V usage is TRBV5-6 and J usage is TRBJ2-3; D possibly corresponds to TRBD2 (6 bases). The length of the CDR3 is 16 residues. The germline CDR1 and CDR2 sequences are SGHDT and YYEEEE. V was shortened by 1 base and J by 2 bases, with 14 bases between the two germline ends. The CDR3 protein is CASSLLGPSATDTQYF. CDR3 bases: TGTGCCAGCAGCTTGTTAGGACCTAGCGCCACAGATACGCAGTATTTT.

A few counts support this clone. The chain carries TRBV6-1 and TRBJ2-1; the D is unclear. Germline assignment: CDR1 MNHNS and CDR2 SASEGT. CDR3 length: 13 residues. V was trimmed by 8 bases and J by 5 bases, leaving 13 bases between them. The CDR3 sequence is CASRPYRDNEQFF. In DNA form, the CDR3 reads TGTGCCAGCCGACCTTATCGGGACAATGAGCAGTTCTTC.

The chain couples TRBV6-5 to TRBJ2-2, with a possible D match to TRBD2 (5 bases). Germline CDR1 and CDR2: MNHEY and SVGAGI. The CDR3 loop spans 15 amino acids. Between the trimmed V and J ends, which lost 4 bases and 6 bases, there was a span of 15 bases. The CDR3 region has the DNA TGTGCCAGCAGTTTTGAGGGTACCTTGGCCGGGGAGCTGTTTTTT. It translates to CASSFEGTLAGELFF.

The V and J genes are TRBV6-1 and TRBJ2-3, with D perhaps matching TRBD1 (6 bases). Deletions cut 3 bases from V and 6 bases from J, with 10 bases between. Germline CDR1 reads MNHNS; CDR2 reads SASEGT. The CDR3 sequence is 13 residues long. Written as DNA, the CDR3 is TGTGCCAGCAGTGACCACAGGGCCGATACGCAGTATTTT. Protein product: CASSDHRADTQYF.

This clone has a handful of counts. The CDR3: CASSPGGSGAWDEQFF. The CDR3 DNA reads as TGTGCCAGCAGCCCCGGGGGTAGCGGGGCTTGGGATGAGCAGTTCTTC. V gene TRBV11-3 combines with J gene TRBJ2-1, with 8 nucleotides matching TRBD2. The V and J ends lost 5 bases and 8 bases, in that order; junction bases with no gene match: 14. Germline loops: CDR1 SGHNT, CDR2 YENEEA. The CDR3 runs 16 residues.

A few counts support this clone. The V call is TRBV28, the J call TRBJ2-1; maybe TRBD2 (6 bases). V shed 4 bases and J shed 7 bases, with 14 bases lying between them. The CDR3 contains 14 residues. From germline, CDR1 is MDHEN and CDR2 SYDVKM. CDR3 coding DNA: TGTGCCAGCAGTTCATTAGGAGGGGAGAATGAGCAGTTCTTC. Protein: CASSSLGGENEQFF.

This sequence joins TRBV6-5 and TRBJ2-7; TRBD2 matches 9 bases. Germline loops: CDR1 MNHEY, CDR2 SVGAGI. J lost 6 bases, V lost 1 base, and 4 bases had no gene match. This CDR3 comprises 14 residues. CDR3 residues: CASSYLAGVSEQYF. DNA of the CDR3: TGTGCCAGCAGTTACTTAGCGGGAGTGAGCGAGCAGTACTTC.

The genes are TRBV6-5 and TRBJ2-1; the D gene is possibly TRBD2 (5 bases). The length of the CDR3 is 14 residues. V was trimmed by 7 bases and J by 0 bases, leaving 10 bases between them. Germline values: CDR1 MNHEY, CDR2 SVGAGI. As DNA, the CDR3 is TGTGCCAGCAAACCGGGAAACTCCTACAATGAGCAGTTCTTC. Translated, it gives CASKPGNSYNEQFF.

A few counts support this clone. The sample has other DNA sequences that encode this CDR3 too. The chain combines TRBV30 with TRBJ1-5; tentatively, D is TRBD1 (6 bases). In germline, CDR1 is GTSNPN, CDR2 SVGIG (reference sequence). Trimming took off 0 bases at V and 5 bases at J, with 14 bases between the two ends. The CDR3 is 15 amino acids. In DNA form, the CDR3 reads TGTGCCTGGAGTGTAGGGGGGGCCGGAGATCAGCCCCAGCATTTT. Its translation is CAWSVGGAGDQPQHF.

This clone was seen a few times. The rearrangement joins TRBV6-1 to TRBJ2-1; TRBD2 matches 11 bases. Germline values: CDR1 MNHNS, CDR2 SASEGT. The V gene end was trimmed by 4 bases and the J gene end by 1 base; junction bases not matched to a gene: 6. The CDR3 consists of 17 residues. This chain's CDR3 is CASSGDLAGGSYNEQFF. The DNA for the CDR3 is TGTGCCAGCAGTGGGGACCTAGCGGGGGGTTCCTACAATGAGCAGTTCTTC.

The chain joins TRBV19 to TRBJ2-2; TRBD2 agrees at 12 bases. Per germline, CDR1 LNHDA and CDR2 SQIVND (reference sequence). The CDR3 runs to 19 residues. The V and J ends lost 4 bases and 4 bases, in that order; junction bases with no gene match: 13. CDR3 nucleotide sequence: TGTGCCAGTAGTAAGGGACTAGCGGGCCGCTCGTCCGCCACCGGGGAGCTGTTTTTT. Encoded protein: CASSKGLAGRSSATGELFF.

V usage is TRBV7-3 and J usage is TRBJ1-1; 8 nucleotides match TRBD1. The CDR3 covers 12 residues. Germline V gives CDR1 SGHTA, CDR2 FQGTGA. Trimming at V came to 2 bases and at J to 8 bases, leaving 1 base not matched to a gene. The CDR3 spells CASSLGQGEAFF. CDR3 DNA: TGTGCCAGCAGCTTAGGACAGGGAGAAGCTTTCTTT.

The chain couples TRBV6-6 to TRBJ2-7, with D possibly TRBD2 on 6 matching bases. The CDR3 runs 12 residues. V dropped 9 bases and J dropped 2 bases, with 11 bases sitting between them. Germline CDR1 MNHNY, CDR2 SVGAGI (reference sequence). CDR3 in DNA: TGTGCCAGTCGGGGGTCAACCTACGAGCAGTACTTC. Encoded protein: CASRGSTYEQYF.

This clone showed up just a few times. The J gene is TRBJ2-5, the V gene TRBV7-9, with D tentatively TRBD1 (6 bases). Germline V CDR1 and CDR2: SEHNR, FQNEAQ (reference sequence). Trimming took 5 bases from V and 4 from J, leaving 14 bases between them. The CDR3 is 14 residues long. The CDR3, as DNA: TGTGCCAGCAGCCAAACAGGGTTCCGAGAGACCCAGTACTTC. This translates into CASSQTGFRETQYF.

This clone was seen more than once but under ten times. The chain is built from TRBV19 and TRBJ2-1, with 9 bases fitting TRBD2. Trimming removed 5 bases from V and 7 bases from J; junction bases left unmatched: 9. The CDR3 runs 15 residues. CDR1 is LNHDA, CDR2 SQIVND, per germline (reference sequence). The CDR3 sequence is CASSLREGRRNEQFF. CDR3 in DNA: TGTGCCAGTAGTTTGCGGGAGGGCCGGAGAAATGAGCAGTTCTTC.

The chain carries TRBV5-4 and TRBJ2-3; the D is unclear. The CDR3 contains 16 residues. Germline V gene sequence: CDR1 SGHNT, CDR2 YYREEE (reference sequence). V gave up 0 bases and J gave up 0 bases, with 11 bases separating them. The CDR3 spells CASSLDRPGSTDTQYF. The CDR3 nucleotides are TGTGCCAGCAGCTTGGACAGACCAGGTAGCACAGATACGCAGTATTTT.

This clone came up many times. V and J are TRBV7-2 and TRBJ2-5, with D tentatively TRBD1 (5 bases). CDR1 SGHTA and CDR2 FQGNSA come from the germline V gene. The CDR3 totals 11 residues. With 7 bases removed from V and 7 bases from J, the gap between germline ends came to 10 bases. The CDR3, as DNA: TGTGCCAGCACCCTCCAGGGGACCCAGTACTTC. Amino acids: CASTLQGTQYF. Supplemented by reference TRBV7-2 and TRBJ2-5, the full variable domain reads GAGVSQSPSNKVTEKGKDVELRCDPISGHTALYWYRQSLGQGLEFLIYFQGNSAPDKSGLPSDRFSAERTGGSVSTLTIQRTQQEDSAVYLCASTLQGTQYFGPGTRLLVL.

This clone was seen only a few times. This chain connects TRBV4-3 to TRBJ1-4, with TRBD1 identical over 11 bases. CDR1 is LGHNA, CDR2 YSLEER, per germline. This CDR3 contains 16 residues. With 1 base clipped from V and 8 bases from J, the junction kept 6 bases outside the gene matches. The CDR3 DNA is TGCGCCAGCAGCCAAGGGTCCGGGACAGGGGGAGAAAAACTGTTTTTT. This encodes CASSQGSGTGGEKLFF.

This clone appeared a few times. The gene calls are TRBV30 and TRBJ1-5, with TRBD1 matching over 7 bases. CDR1 and CDR2 from the germline V gene are GTSNPN and SVGIG (reference sequence). J gave up 5 bases and V 0 bases, and 7 bases lay outside the gene matches. The CDR3 is made up of 15 amino acids. As DNA, the CDR3 is TGTGCCTGGAGTGTCGGCGACAGGGACTATCAGCCCCAGCATTTT. Translated: CAWSVGDRDYQPQHF.

This clone was recorded a few times. The chain joins TRBV19 to TRBJ2-2; 7 bases fit TRBD1. V was pared by 1 base and J by 0 bases, with 5 bases of the junction left unmatched. This CDR3 region has 17 residues. Germline loops: CDR1 LNHDA, CDR2 SQIVND (reference sequence). For the CDR3, the DNA is TGTGCCAGTAGTATAGTCACAGGGGCGACGAACACCGGGGAGCTGTTTTTT. Its protein product is CASSIVTGATNTGELFF.

V gene TRBV9 combines with J gene TRBJ2-2, with TRBD2 identical over 9 bases. V trimming: 3 bases; J trimming: 4 bases; junction bases outside the gene matches: 7. Germline V CDR1 and CDR2: SGDLS, YYNGEE. The CDR3 contains 16 residues. Here the CDR3 DNA reads TGTGCCAGCAGCGGTTTAGCGGGAGCAGCCACCGGGGAGCTGTTTTTT. It translates to CASSGLAGAATGELFF.

This clone was detected a few times. V usage is TRBV2 and J usage is TRBJ2-3, with D possibly being TRBD2 (5 bases). This CDR3 spans 15 amino acids. V gave up 6 bases and J gave up 0 bases, with 13 bases separating them. Germline lookup yields CDR1 SNHLY and CDR2 FYNNEI. The CDR3 DNA reads as TGTGCCAGCAGCGAACAGCGGACTAGCACAGATACGCAGTATTTT. It specifies CASSEQRTSTDTQYF.

This clone was seen at least ten times. The rearrangement links TRBV29-1 to TRBJ1-5, with 10 bases fitting TRBD1. The J segment lost 0 bases and the V segment lost 6 bases, leaving 2 bases of the junction unmatched. The CDR3 spans 14 residues. The germline V gene encodes CDR1 SQVTM and CDR2 ANQGSEA. For the CDR3, the DNA is TGCAGCGTCAGGGACAGGGGTAGCAATCAGCCCCAGCATTTT. Its translation is CSVRDRGSNQPQHF.

The gene calls are TRBV6-4 and TRBJ2-3; 13 bases line up with TRBD2. The CDR3 is 16 amino acids. The V segment lost 7 bases and the J segment 3 bases; nucleotides outside the gene matches: 7. The germline gives CDR1 MRHNA, CDR2 SNTAGT. CDR3 bases: TGTGCCAGCAACGGACTAGCGGGAGAGGGGACAGATACGCAGTATTTT. This encodes CASNGLAGEGTDTQYF.

The chain couples TRBV4-2 to TRBJ2-5; TRBD2 is a possible D gene (5 bases). V lost 1 base, J lost 4 bases, and 16 bases lay in between. Germline values: CDR1 LGHNA, CDR2 YNFKEQ. The CDR3 extends over 16 amino acids. The chain's CDR3 is CASSQGMRANGETQYF. The DNA of the CDR3 is TGTGCCAGCAGCCAAGGTATGAGGGCGAATGGAGAGACCCAGTACTTC.

Only a few counts were recorded for this clone. This rearrangement joins TRBV7-8 to TRBJ1-5; a weak D match, TRBD1 (5 bases). Looked up from germline, CDR1 is SGHVS and CDR2 is FQNEAQ. The CDR3 is 13 amino acids. V was pared by 5 bases and J by 4 bases, with 9 bases between. CDR3 in amino acids: CASSRQSNQPQHF. In nucleotides, the CDR3 is TGTGCCAGCAGCAGACAGTCGAATCAGCCCCAGCATTTT.

The chain joins TRBV6-1 to TRBJ1-1, with 8 bases matching TRBD1. After removal of 3 bases from V and 4 bases from J, the junction contained 10 bases not matched to a gene. CDR1 MNHNS and CDR2 SASEGT come from the germline V gene. CDR3 length: 16 amino acids. The DNA of the CDR3 is TGTGCCAGCAGTGATCCTGGACAGGGAGGGACCACTGAAGCTTTCTTT. Its translation is CASSDPGQGGTTEAFF.